A selection of T cell receptor beta chains follows, all from one sample in a study of regulatory T cells in long-lasting Graves disease. TCRdb analysed the multiplex PCR reads with MiXCR anew, one entry per CDR3 protein. The data contain just over 600,000 distinct CDR3 sequences, about 16% of them singletons. The sample was also reused in another study, on T cells in Graves' hyperthyroidism and ophthalmopathy.

This specimen consisted of peripheral blood mononuclear cells (PBMCs), obtained at new diagnosis, from a patient treated with antithyroid drugs. These receptors all stem from a woman in her twenties or thirties with Graves disease. The CDR3 runs from the conserved cysteine through the conserved F or W. The D gene is left open where the match is weak. Size is stated for part of the rows, as once, few or many counts, or as a class when the clone is expanded.

clone size	V gene	D gene	J gene	CDR3 protein	CDR3 DNA
NA	TRBV6-2/TRBV6-3	TRBD1	TRBJ1-4	CASSYTTGRGDEKLFF	TGTGCCAGCAGCTACACGACAGGGAGGGGGGACGAAAAACTGTTTTTT
many	TRBV12-3/TRBV12-4	NA	TRBJ1-1	CASRVGVSGAEAFF	TGTGCCAGCAGGGTCGGTGTCTCAGGGGCTGAAGCTTTCTTT
NA	TRBV28	NA	TRBJ1-6	CASSLPWLRQSTNSPLHF	TGTGCCAGCAGTTTGCCCTGGCTACGACAGAGCACTAATTCACCCCTCCACTTT
many	TRBV24-1	TRBD1	TRBJ2-5	CATSDVPGQGYQETQYF	TGTGCCACCAGTGATGTACCGGGACAGGGATACCAAGAGACCCAGTACTTC
NA	TRBV11-2	NA	TRBJ1-1	CASTRPGRGVGTEAFF	TGTGCCAGCACCCGACCCGGACGGGGAGTTGGCACTGAAGCTTTCTTT
many	TRBV5-1	TRBD2	TRBJ2-1	CASSLSSGSYNEQFF	TGCGCCAGCAGCTTATCTAGCGGGAGTTACAATGAGCAGTTCTTC
few	TRBV7-3	TRBD2	TRBJ2-1	CASSLSSGMSGEQFF	TGTGCCAGCAGCTTATCTAGCGGAATGTCTGGTGAGCAGTTCTTC
many	TRBV2	NA	TRBJ1-5	CASSEEGQGGQPQHF	TGTGCCAGCAGTGAAGAGGGGCAGGGTGGCCAGCCCCAGCATTTT
many	TRBV28	TRBD2	TRBJ2-7	CASRDGAGGPYEQYF	TGTGCCAGCAGGGACGGAGCGGGAGGGCCCTACGAGCAGTACTTC
few	TRBV7-8	NA	TRBJ2-2	CASSLDGQSITGELFF	TGTGCCAGCAGCTTAGATGGACAGAGTATAACCGGGGAGCTGTTTTTT
few	TRBV7-9	TRBD1	TRBJ2-7	CASSLGEAGGRYEQYF	TGTGCCAGCAGCTTAGGGGAGGCAGGGGGCAGGTACGAGCAGTACTTC
NA	TRBV24-1	NA	TRBJ1-5	CATSDQESNQPQHF	TGTGCCACCAGTGATCAGGAAAGCAATCAGCCCCAGCATTTT
few	TRBV24-1	NA	TRBJ2-5	CATAQGKGETQYF	TGTGCCACCGCTCAAGGGAAAGGAGAGACCCAGTACTTC
NA	TRBV5-8	TRBD2	TRBJ2-7	CASSDGISGRSSYEQYF	TGTGCCAGCAGCGATGGAATTAGCGGGAGGAGCTCCTACGAGCAGTACTTC
many	TRBV19	NA	TRBJ2-5	CASSIGPGQETQYF	TGTGCCAGTAGTATAGGGCCGGGACAAGAGACCCAGTACTTC
NA	TRBV12-3/TRBV12-4	TRBD1	TRBJ2-7	CASSYRIQGEQYF	TGTGCCAGCAGTTACCGAATACAGGGGGAGCAGTACTTC
few	TRBV20-1	TRBD2	TRBJ2-4	CSAREGALAGQNIQYF	TGCAGTGCTAGAGAGGGTGCACTAGCGGGACAAAACATTCAGTACTTC
many	TRBV20-1	TRBD2	TRBJ2-5	CSAGWGGQETQYF	TGCAGTGCTGGATGGGGGGGACAAGAGACCCAGTACTTC
NA	TRBV19	NA	TRBJ2-2	CASSIGGSNTGELFF	TGTGCCAGTAGTATCGGGGGATCGAACACCGGGGAGCTGTTTTTT
few	TRBV7-9	TRBD1	TRBJ1-1	CASSLYEIGTVEAFF	TGTGCCAGCAGCTTATATGAAATCGGGACAGTGGAAGCTTTCTTT
NA	TRBV29-1	TRBD1	TRBJ1-2	CSVVGQGGYTF	TGCAGCGTTGTGGGACAGGGTGGCTACACCTTC
few	TRBV10-2	TRBD2	TRBJ2-1	CASTPGLASYNEQFF	TGCGCCAGCACCCCGGGACTAGCGTCTTACAATGAGCAGTTCTTC
many	TRBV11-3	TRBD1	TRBJ2-7	CASSASGTEYYEQYF	TGTGCCAGCAGCGCATCCGGGACAGAATATTACGAGCAGTACTTC
NA	TRBV19	NA	TRBJ1-5	CASSMDGLRGQPQHF	TGTGCCAGTAGTATGGATGGGTTGCGTGGTCAGCCCCAGCATTTT
many	TRBV6-9	TRBD2	TRBJ2-3	CASSYGRGSTGDTQYF	TGTGCCAGCAGTTACGGACGCGGGAGTACGGGAGATACGCAGTATTTT
many	TRBV6-1	NA	TRBJ1-4	CASRRITASIVATNEKLFF	TGTGCCAGCAGGAGGATAACAGCTTCTATAGTTGCAACTAATGAAAAACTGTTTTTT
many	TRBV6-5	TRBD1	TRBJ1-4	CASSYLGDREASNEKLFF	TGTGCCAGCAGTTACCTAGGGGACAGGGAAGCCAGTAATGAAAAACTGTTTTTT
NA	TRBV12-3/TRBV12-4	NA	TRBJ2-2	CASNGGRTGELFF	TGTGCCAGCAACGGCGGTCGCACCGGGGAGCTGTTTTTT
NA	TRBV27	NA	TRBJ2-2	CAAKRGPFRRTNGPTGELFF	TGTGCCGCTAAAAGGGGCCCTTTTAGAAGGACTAACGGGCCGACCGGGGAGCTGTTTTTT
NA	TRBV9	TRBD1	TRBJ1-5	CASSPPGDSQPQHF	TGTGCCAGCAGCCCCCCGGGGGACAGTCAGCCCCAGCATTTT
few	TRBV15	NA	TRBJ1-5	CATSRVADSIQPQHF	TGTGCCACCAGCAGAGTCGCGGACAGCATTCAGCCCCAGCATTTT
many	TRBV7-2	NA	TRBJ2-5	CASSSWHYSQETQYF	TGTGCCAGCAGCTCTTGGCACTACTCACAAGAGACCCAGTACTTC
many	TRBV6-5	NA	TRBJ2-1	CASSYSTTSYNEQFF	TGTGCCAGCAGTTACTCGACAACCTCCTACAATGAGCAGTTCTTC
NA	TRBV20-1	TRBD2	TRBJ2-1	CSARDPQREEVNEQFF	TGCAGTGCTAGAGATCCCCAGCGGGAGGAAGTAAATGAGCAGTTCTTC
many	TRBV7-6	NA	TRBJ1-1	CASSPRAGSMNTEAFF	TGTGCCAGCAGCCCTCGGGCCGGATCGATGAACACTGAAGCTTTCTTT